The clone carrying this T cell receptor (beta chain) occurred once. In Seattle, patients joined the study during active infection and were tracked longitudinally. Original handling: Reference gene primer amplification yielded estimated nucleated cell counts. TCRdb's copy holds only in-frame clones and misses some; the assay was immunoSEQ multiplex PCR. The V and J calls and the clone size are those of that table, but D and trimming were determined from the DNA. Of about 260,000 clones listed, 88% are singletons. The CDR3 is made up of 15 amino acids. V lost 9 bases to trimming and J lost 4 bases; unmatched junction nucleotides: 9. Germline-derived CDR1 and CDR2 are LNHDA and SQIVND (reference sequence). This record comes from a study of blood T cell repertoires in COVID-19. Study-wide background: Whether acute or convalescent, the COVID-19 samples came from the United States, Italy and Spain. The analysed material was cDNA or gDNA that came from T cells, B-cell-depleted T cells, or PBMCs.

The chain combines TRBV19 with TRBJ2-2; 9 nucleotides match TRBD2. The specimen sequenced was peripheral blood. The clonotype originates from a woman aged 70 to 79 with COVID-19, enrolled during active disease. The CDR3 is CASRTSGFITGELFF. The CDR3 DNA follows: TGTGCCAGCAGAACTAGCGGGTTTATCACCGGGGAGCTGTTTTTT.